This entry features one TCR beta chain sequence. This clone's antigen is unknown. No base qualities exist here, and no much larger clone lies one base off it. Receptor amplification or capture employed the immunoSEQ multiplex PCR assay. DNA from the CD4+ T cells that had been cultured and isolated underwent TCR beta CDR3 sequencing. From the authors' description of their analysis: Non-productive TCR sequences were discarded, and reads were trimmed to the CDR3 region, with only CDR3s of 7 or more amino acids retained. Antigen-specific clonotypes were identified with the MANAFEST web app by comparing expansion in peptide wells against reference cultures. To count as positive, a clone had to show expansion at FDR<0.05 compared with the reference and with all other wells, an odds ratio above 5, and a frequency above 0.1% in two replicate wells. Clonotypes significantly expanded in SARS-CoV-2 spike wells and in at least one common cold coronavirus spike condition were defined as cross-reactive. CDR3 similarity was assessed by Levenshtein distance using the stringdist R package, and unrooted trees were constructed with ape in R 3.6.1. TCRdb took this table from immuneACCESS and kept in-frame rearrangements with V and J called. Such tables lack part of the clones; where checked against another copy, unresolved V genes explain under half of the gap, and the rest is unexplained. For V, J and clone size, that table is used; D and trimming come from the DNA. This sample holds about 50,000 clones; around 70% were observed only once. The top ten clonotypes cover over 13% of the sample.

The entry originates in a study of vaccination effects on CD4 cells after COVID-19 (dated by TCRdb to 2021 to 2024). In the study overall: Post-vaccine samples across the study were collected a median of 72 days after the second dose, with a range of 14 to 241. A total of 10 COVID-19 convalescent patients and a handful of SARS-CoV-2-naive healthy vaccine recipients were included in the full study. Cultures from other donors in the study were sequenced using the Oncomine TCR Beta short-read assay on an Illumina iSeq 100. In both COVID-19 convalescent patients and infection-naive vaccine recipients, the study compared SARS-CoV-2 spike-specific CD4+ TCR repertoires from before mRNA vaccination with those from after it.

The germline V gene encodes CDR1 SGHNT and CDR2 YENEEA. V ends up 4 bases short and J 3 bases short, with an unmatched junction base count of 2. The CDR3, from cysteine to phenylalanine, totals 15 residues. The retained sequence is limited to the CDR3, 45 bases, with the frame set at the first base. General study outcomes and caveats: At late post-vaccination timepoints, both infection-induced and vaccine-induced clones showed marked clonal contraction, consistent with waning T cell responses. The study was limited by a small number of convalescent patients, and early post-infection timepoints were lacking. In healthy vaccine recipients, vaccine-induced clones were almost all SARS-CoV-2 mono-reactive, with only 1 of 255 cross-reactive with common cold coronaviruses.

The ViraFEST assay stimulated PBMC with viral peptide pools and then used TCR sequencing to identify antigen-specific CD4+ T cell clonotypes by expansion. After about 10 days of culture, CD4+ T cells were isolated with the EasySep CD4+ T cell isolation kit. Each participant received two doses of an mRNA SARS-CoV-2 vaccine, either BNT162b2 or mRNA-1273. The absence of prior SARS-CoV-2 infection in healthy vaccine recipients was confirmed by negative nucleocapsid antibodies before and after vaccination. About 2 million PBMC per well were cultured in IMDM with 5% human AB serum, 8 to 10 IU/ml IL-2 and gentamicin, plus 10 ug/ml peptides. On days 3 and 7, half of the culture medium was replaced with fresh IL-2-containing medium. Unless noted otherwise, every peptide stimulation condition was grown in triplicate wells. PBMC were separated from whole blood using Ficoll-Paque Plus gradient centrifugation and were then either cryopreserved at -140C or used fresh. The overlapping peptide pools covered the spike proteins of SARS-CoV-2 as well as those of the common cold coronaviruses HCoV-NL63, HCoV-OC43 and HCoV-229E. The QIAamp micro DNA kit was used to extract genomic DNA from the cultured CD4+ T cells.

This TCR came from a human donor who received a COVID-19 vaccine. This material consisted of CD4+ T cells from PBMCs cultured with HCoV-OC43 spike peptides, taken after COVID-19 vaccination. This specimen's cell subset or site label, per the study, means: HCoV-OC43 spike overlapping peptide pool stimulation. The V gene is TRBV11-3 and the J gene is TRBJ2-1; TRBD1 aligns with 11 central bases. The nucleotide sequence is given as TGTGCCAGCAGCTACGGGACAGGGGGCTACAATGAGCAGTTCTTC. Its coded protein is CASSYGTGGYNEQFF.